The 12 T cell receptor beta chains below were found in one sample sequenced in a study of T cells after yellow fever vaccination. From the 5' RACE reads, TCRdb called clonotypes with MiXCR, one entry per CDR3 protein. The table shows fewer than 450,000 distinct CDR3 sequences, with 7% to 9% occurring only once. The sequencing here drew on PBMCs, taken approximately 47 days after the first yellow fever vaccination. These TCRs come from a man between 18 and 35 years old who received the YFV17D yellow fever vaccine.

This clonotype came up many times. This chain links TRBV2 with TRBJ2-2; D gene unclear. V lost 4 bases and J lost 4, with 7 bases in between. From germline, CDR1 is SNHLY and CDR2 FYNNEI. The CDR3 runs 13 residues. CDR3 bases: TGTGCCAGCAGTGTACAAGGCACCGGGGAGCTGTTTTTT. This sequence encodes CASSVQGTGELFF.

This rearrangement joins TRBV24-1 to TRBJ2-1; possibly TRBD2 for D (7 bases). Between the trimmed V and J ends, which lost 6 bases and 6 bases, there was a span of 14 bases. The CDR3 is 14 amino acids. Germline assignment: CDR1 KGHDR and CDR2 SFDVKD. The CDR3 DNA sequence: TGTGCCACCAGTTTGGGGGGGGGCACCAATGAGCAGTTCTTC. Protein product: CATSLGGGTNEQFF.

This clonotype has only a few counts. V usage is TRBV3-1 and J usage is TRBJ2-1, with TRBD2 identical over 11 bases. The CDR3 totals 16 residues. From germline, CDR1 is LGHDT and CDR2 YNNKEL (reference sequence). V gave up 4 bases and J gave up 8 bases; unmatched junction bases: 10. The CDR3 is CASSLGLAGGMDEQFF. The CDR3 DNA is TGTGCCAGCAGCCTTGGACTAGCGGGCGGCATGGATGAGCAGTTCTTC.

There are many counts of this clonotype. This chain connects TRBV7-9 to TRBJ1-2; D call uncertain. Germline values: CDR1 SEHNR, CDR2 FQNEAQ (reference sequence). CDR3 length equals 13 residues. V was shortened by 0 bases and J by 10 bases, with 12 bases between the two germline ends. The CDR3 loop is CASSLAGDPYYTF. The CDR3 nucleotides read TGTGCCAGCAGCTTAGCGGGTGACCCTTACTACACCTTC.

V and J are TRBV12-3 or TRBV12-4 and TRBJ2-5; tentatively, D is TRBD1 or TRBD2 (5 bases each). V was trimmed by 3 bases and J by 1 base, leaving 9 bases between them. The CDR3 is 14 residues long. The CDR3 is CASSFMRGQETQYF. In DNA form, the CDR3 reads TGTGCCAGCAGTTTTATGAGGGGCCAAGAGACCCAGTACTTC.

This chain joins TRBV4-3 and TRBJ2-3; D is unclear. The CDR3 sequence is 13 residues long. Trimming shortened V by 4 bases and J by 6 bases, and 11 bases separated the two germline ends. CDR1 and CDR2 (germline): LGHNA, YSLEER. As DNA, the CDR3 is TGCGCCAGCAGCCGAGGAACACAGGATACGCAGTATTTT. It specifies CASSRGTQDTQYF.

This clonotype came up many times. This chain uses TRBV10-3 with TRBJ2-7; tentative D call: TRBD2 (6 bases). The germline V and J ends were trimmed by 0 bases and 3 bases, with 9 bases remaining between them. CDR3 size: 14 residues. Germline V lookup: CDR1 ENHRY, CDR2 SYGVKD. The CDR3 is CAISESRGDYEQYV. CDR3 nucleotide sequence: TGTGCCATCAGTGAGTCCCGCGGGGACTACGAGCAGTACGTC.

This clonotype was counted only a few times. This rearrangement joins TRBV20-1 to TRBJ2-7; 7 positions match TRBD1. The length of the CDR3 is 12 residues. In germline, CDR1 is DFQATT, CDR2 SNEGSKA (reference sequence). V dropped 5 bases and J dropped 7; count of bases not matched to a gene: 8. CDR3 region: CSASRQGREQYF. The CDR3 DNA is TGCAGTGCTTCCCGACAGGGCCGAGAGCAGTACTTC.

This clonotype was seen many times. CDR3 protein: CSVGVLGNTEAFF. CDR3 nucleotides: TGCAGCGTTGGCGTCCTCGGGAACACTGAAGCTTTCTTT. This chain links TRBV29-1 with TRBJ1-1, with no clear D. The CDR3 totals 13 residues. CDR1 SQVTM and CDR2 ANQGSEA come from the germline V gene. V was cut by 4 bases and J by 1 base, with 10 bases left in between.

This clonotype has only a few counts. The chain recombines TRBV28 with TRBJ1-6; 12 positions agree with TRBD1. CDR1 MDHEN and CDR2 SYDVKM come from the germline V gene. CDR3 size: 15 residues. Germline trimming cut 5 bases from V and 11 bases from J; bases unmatched to any gene: 7. The CDR3 sequence is CASSPGTGGTAPLHF. For the CDR3, the DNA is TGTGCCAGCAGTCCGGGGACAGGGGGCACCGCACCCCTCCACTTT.

V and J are TRBV6-5 and TRBJ2-5; D is perhaps TRBD1 or TRBD2 (5 bases each). CDR3 size: 16 residues. The ends were cut back, 0 bases at V and 5 bases at J, with 16 bases in the middle. Per germline, CDR1 MNHEY and CDR2 SVGAGI. As DNA, the CDR3 is TGTGCCAGCAGTTACTCGATAGTGGTGGGACCCGAGACCCAGTACTTC. Its protein is CASSYSIVVGPETQYF.

There are a few counts of this clonotype. The gene calls are TRBV6-1 and TRBJ1-1; the D gene is possibly TRBD1 (6 bases). The CDR3 is 11 residues long. Per germline, CDR1 MNHNS and CDR2 SASEGT. CDR3: CANEGDTEAFF. As DNA, the CDR3 is TGTGCTAACGAGGGGGACACTGAAGCTTTCTTT.